Presented here are 11 T cell receptor beta chains from one specimen sequenced in a study of T cells in Graves' hyperthyroidism and ophthalmopathy (dated by TCRdb to 2018 to 2020). The library was obtained by multiplex PCR. Sequenced on an Illumina HiSeq 2000. The TCR beta CDR3 regions were amplified from RNA transcripts. The first round of RT-PCR for the TCR CDR3 was performed with the HTBI primer set and the Qiagen OneStep RT-PCR kit. The raw public reads went through TCRdb reprocessing: fastp at Q25, MiXCR clone calling, in-frame beta chains kept. When rows share a CDR3 protein, they turn into one entry using the most common DNA and genes. The sample profile shows fewer than 550,000 distinct CDR3 sequences; around 24% of them were found once. The top ten hold around 10% of the sample. Sequenced input: blood. These receptors came from a woman aged 30 to 39 with Graves' ophthalmopathy.

This clonotype has at least ten counts. The chain couples TRBV12-3 or TRBV12-4 to TRBJ2-7; D call uncertain. V was trimmed by 1 base and J by 5 bases, leaving 9 bases between them. This CDR3 has 13 amino acids. The CDR3 bases are TGTGCCAGCAGTTTAGGAAGGGCCGACGAGCAGTACTTC. It translates to CASSLGRADEQYF.

This clonotype was seen ten or more times. V gene TRBV7-9 combines with J gene TRBJ1-2; 8 bases align to TRBD1. Germline values: CDR1 SEHNR, CDR2 FQNEAQ (reference sequence). V was pared by 8 bases and J by 3 bases, with 5 bases of the junction left unmatched. The CDR3 length is 13 residues. The CDR3 DNA follows: TGTGCCAGCGGCCAGACAGGGGACTATGGCTACACCTTC. Its translation: CASGQTGDYGYTF.

The table lists this clonotype with a few counts. V gene TRBV11-2 combines with J gene TRBJ2-5; D is perhaps TRBD2 (6 bases). Trimming stripped 4 bases from V and 3 bases from J, with 9 bases between. Germline V gives CDR1 SGHAT, CDR2 FQNNGV. The CDR3 has 13 residues. The CDR3 sequence is CASSWWGEETQYF. CDR3 nucleotides: TGTGCCAGCAGCTGGTGGGGGGAAGAGACCCAGTACTTC.

In this sample, this clonotype turned up many times. The chain carries TRBV6-5 and TRBJ2-7, with a possible D match to TRBD2 (6 bases). Per the germline V gene, CDR1 is MNHEY and CDR2 is SVGAGI. The V and J ends lost 6 bases and 5 bases respectively, with 14 bases between them. The CDR3 has 13 residues. The CDR3 spells CASSPTGGDEQYF. DNA for the CDR3: TGTGCCAGCAGCCCCACCGGGGGTGACGAGCAGTACTTC.

This clonotype was seen repeatedly, ten times or more. V and J are TRBV18 and TRBJ1-1; 7 bases are a match to TRBD1. V lost 5 bases, J lost 7 bases, and 7 bases stayed unmatched. CDR1 is KGHSH, CDR2 LQKENI, per germline. CDR3 length: 13 residues. The CDR3 loop is CASSANRDSEAFF. The CDR3 DNA reads as TGTGCCAGCTCAGCCAACCGGGACAGTGAAGCTTTCTTT.

The V gene is TRBV6-1, the J gene TRBJ2-7, with 9 positions matching TRBD2. Unmatched junction bases numbered 11, after V lost 7 bases and J lost 4 bases. CDR1 is MNHNS, CDR2 SASEGT, per germline. The CDR3 contains 15 residues. The CDR3 here is CASNDPGTSLYEQYF. The CDR3 region has the DNA TGTGCCAGCAATGATCCCGGGACTAGCCTTTACGAGCAGTACTTC.

This clonotype was picked up many times. CDR3 in amino acids: CASSLLGLAGGQETQYF. CDR3 bases: TGTGCCAGCAGTTTACTCGGACTAGCGGGGGGTCAAGAGACCCAGTACTTC. The V call is TRBV28, the J call TRBJ2-5, with 14 bases matching TRBD2. Germline V gene sequence: CDR1 MDHEN, CDR2 SYDVKM. The CDR3 totals 17 residues. J lost 2 bases, V lost 2 bases, and 4 bases had no gene match.

This clonotype was recorded a few times. This clone may be a read error of a much larger clone one base away. This rearrangement joins TRBV12-3 or TRBV12-4 to TRBJ1-5; D is unresolved. The CDR3 runs 14 residues. The CDR3 DNA follows: TGTGCCAGCACCTTGGGGAGGTTTAATCAGCCCCAGCAGTTT. Translation: CASTLGRFNQPQQF.

This clonotype was detected many times. The chain employs TRBV12-3 or TRBV12-4 and TRBJ2-2, with a weak D call TRBD1 (6 bases). The V end was cut by 6 bases, the J end by 7 bases, with 15 bases between. The CDR3 totals 14 residues. CDR3 sequence: CASSKLPGHGELFF. In nucleotides, the CDR3 is TGTGCCAGCAGCAAACTACCGGGACACGGGGAGCTGTTTTTT.

The chain combines TRBV11-2 with TRBJ1-3; D remains unclear. The CDR3 is made up of 13 amino acids. CDR1 is SGHAT and CDR2 is FQNNGV in the germline V gene. V was trimmed by 5 bases and J by 7 bases, leaving 12 bases between them. For the CDR3, the DNA is TGTGCCAGCAGCCTCGGACTGTGGAACACCATATATTTT. Amino acids: CASSLGLWNTIYF. The full variable domain, completed using reference TRBV11-2 and TRBJ1-3, is EAGVAQSPRYKIIEKRQSVAFWCNPISGHATLYWYQQILGQGPKLLIQFQNNGVVDDSQLPKDRFSAERLKGVDSTLKIQPAKLEDSAVYLCASSLGLWNTIYFGEGSWLTVV.

This clonotype was observed at least ten times. The chain links TRBV6-1 to TRBJ1-5; TRBD1 is a possible D gene (6 bases). V shed 1 base and J shed 6 bases, with 10 bases lying between them. The germline V gene has CDR1 MNHNS and CDR2 SASEGT. CDR3 length: 14 amino acids. The CDR3 reads CASSEVGGGQPQHF. The CDR3 nucleotides read TGTGCCAGCAGTGAAGTGGGGGGCGGTCAGCCCCAGCATTTT.